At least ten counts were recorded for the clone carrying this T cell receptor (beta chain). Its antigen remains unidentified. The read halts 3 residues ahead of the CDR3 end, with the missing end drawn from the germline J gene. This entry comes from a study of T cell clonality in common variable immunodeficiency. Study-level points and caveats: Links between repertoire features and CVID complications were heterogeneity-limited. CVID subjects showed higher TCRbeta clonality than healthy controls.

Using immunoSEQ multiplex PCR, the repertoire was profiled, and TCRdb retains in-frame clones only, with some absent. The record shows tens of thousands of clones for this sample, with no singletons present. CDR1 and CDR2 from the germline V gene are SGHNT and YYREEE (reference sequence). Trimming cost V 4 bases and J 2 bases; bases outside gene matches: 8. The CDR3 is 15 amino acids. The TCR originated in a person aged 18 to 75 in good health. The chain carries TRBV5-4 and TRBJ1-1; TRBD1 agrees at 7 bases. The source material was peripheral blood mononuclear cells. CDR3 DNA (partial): TGTGCCAGCAGCCAAATTGGACAGGACAACACTGAA. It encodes CASSQIGQDNTE. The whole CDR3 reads CASSQIGQDNTEAFF.